The 20 T cell receptor beta chains listed next were all sequenced from one sample in a study of neoadjuvant nivolumab and ipilimumab in lung cancer. Repertoires were generated with immunoSEQ multiplex PCR, while TCRdb's copy carries only in-frame clones and drops some. Of thousands of clones listed, around three quarters are singletons. This sample comprised tumor tissue, obtained after neoadjuvant nivolumab, alone or with ipilimumab, at or shortly before surgery. All receptors come from an adult with non-small cell lung cancer.

This clone was seen only once. This rearrangement joins TRBV27 to TRBJ2-3; maybe TRBD2 (5 bases). CDR3 length: 15 residues. Germline V gene lookup returns CDR1 MNHEY and CDR2 SMNVEV (reference sequence). The germline V and J ends were trimmed by 5 bases and 7 bases, with 19 bases remaining between them. In DNA form, the CDR3 reads TGTGCCAGCAGTACTAGGACGGGTCAATGGAATACGCAGTATTTT. Residues: CASSTRTGQWNTQYF.

The rearrangement uses TRBV28 and TRBJ1-2; possibly TRBD1 for D (5 bases). Deletions cut 3 bases from V and 1 base from J, with 6 bases between. CDR3 length: 13 amino acids. Looked up from germline, CDR1 is MDHEN and CDR2 is SYDVKM. The CDR3 protein is CASSLGVNYGYTF. The CDR3 bases are TGTGCCAGCAGTTTGGGGGTTAACTATGGCTACACCTTC.

This chain links TRBV28 with TRBJ1-1, with 7 positions matching TRBD1. The V and J ends lost 3 bases and 11 bases, in that order; junction bases with no gene match: 3. The germline V gene has CDR1 MDHEN and CDR2 SYDVKM. This CDR3 has 11 residues. CDR3 loop: CASSLEGAAFF. The CDR3 DNA reads TGTGCCAGCAGTTTGGAGGGGGCCGCTTTCTTT.

The chain employs TRBV9 and TRBJ2-2, with 15 positions matching TRBD2. The germline CDR1 and CDR2 sequences are SGDLS and YYNGEE. Trimming removed 3 bases from V and 5 bases from J; junction bases left unmatched: 8. The CDR3 length is 18 residues. CDR3 nucleotides: TGTGCCAGCAGCGAGGGTATCGGACTAGCGGGAGGGACCGGGGAGCTGTTTTTT. This gives the protein CASSEGIGLAGGTGELFF.

The gene calls are TRBV19 and TRBJ1-4; 7 nucleotides align to TRBD1. V dropped 10 bases and J dropped 4; count of bases not matched to a gene: 6. The CDR3 is made up of 13 amino acids. From germline, CDR1 is LNHDA and CDR2 SQIVND (reference sequence). As DNA, the CDR3 is TGTGCCATTTCGGACAGGTTTAATGAAAAACTGTTTTTT. Translating it yields CAISDRFNEKLFF.

The V call is TRBV2, the J call TRBJ2-3; no clear D. The V end was cut by 3 bases, the J end by 2 bases, with 15 bases between. Germline V gene data show CDR1 as SNHLY and CDR2 as FYNNEI. This CDR3 region has 16 residues. CDR3 coding DNA: TGTGCCAGCAGTGACGGCGGTGCTCTGACCACAGATACGCAGTATTTT. Its translation: CASSDGGALTTDTQYF.

The V gene is TRBV28, the J gene TRBJ2-7; D is undetermined. V shed 1 base and J shed 2 bases, with 3 bases lying between them. Germline V CDR1 and CDR2: MDHEN, SYDVKM. The CDR3 loop spans 12 amino acids. The CDR3 coding sequence is TGTGCCAGCAGTTTATTTGCCTACGAGCAGTACTTC. Translated: CASSLFAYEQYF.

DNA for the CDR3: TGTGCCAGCAGTCTCGGGGACACCACCGGGGAGCTGTTTTTT. Translated: CASSLGDTTGELFF. This chain uses TRBV27 with TRBJ2-2; a weak D match, TRBD1 (6 bases). Deletions cut 5 bases from V and 4 bases from J, with 11 bases between. The CDR3 loop spans 14 amino acids. Germline-derived CDR1 and CDR2 are MNHEY and SMNVEV (reference sequence).

V is TRBV11-3 and J is TRBJ1-2; no firm D call. Trimming removed 3 bases at V and 7 bases at J, with 9 bases between. CDR1 and CDR2 from the germline V gene are SGHNT and YENEEA. The CDR3 is 12 amino acids. This chain's CDR3 is CASSFGGIGYTF. In DNA form, the CDR3 reads TGTGCCAGCAGCTTCGGAGGGATTGGCTACACCTTC. Looking up the rest from reference TRBV11-3 and TRBJ1-2 gives the full variable domain: EAGVVQSPRYKIIEKKQPVAFWCNPISGHNTLYWYLQNLGQGPELLIRYENEEAVDDSQLPKDRFSAERLKGVDSTLKIQPAELGDSAVYLCASSFGGIGYTFGSGTRLTVV.

This rearrangement joins TRBV5-1 to TRBJ1-2; 9 bases are shared with TRBD1. The CDR3 covers 14 residues. CDR1 and CDR2 from the germline V gene are SGHRS and YFSETQ. Unmatched junction bases numbered 7, after V lost 4 bases and J lost 6 bases. The CDR3 DNA follows: TGCGCCAGCAGCGGGGGACAGGGAAGGAATGGCTACACCTTC. Protein sequence: CASSGGQGRNGYTF. The complete variable domain, with remaining parts taken from reference TRBV5-1 and TRBJ1-2, reads KAGVTQTPRYLIKTRGQQVTLSCSPISGHRSVSWYQQTPGQGLQFLFEYFSETQRNKGNFPGRFSGRQFSNSRSEMNVSTLELGDSALYLCASSGGQGRNGYTFGSGTRLTVV.

V usage is TRBV4-2 and J usage is TRBJ2-7; 11 bases fit TRBD2. V dropped 1 base and J dropped 2; count of bases not matched to a gene: 10. CDR3 length: 18 amino acids. Per the germline V gene, CDR1 is LGHNA and CDR2 is YNFKEQ. CDR3 region: CASSQVWGLTSGTYEQYF. The CDR3 coding sequence is TGTGCCAGCAGCCAAGTCTGGGGTCTGACTAGCGGGACCTACGAGCAGTACTTC.

This clone is a singleton in its sample. The chain links TRBV7-2 to TRBJ2-3; no reliable D call. V lost 11 bases and J 3 bases, leaving 12 bases between the germline ends. Germline V gene data show CDR1 as SGHTA and CDR2 as FQGNSA. The CDR3 spans 12 residues. CDR3 nucleotide sequence: TGTGCCCCCCCGGTTTTGACAGATACGCAGTATTTT. Amino acid sequence: CAPPVLTDTQYF.

In this sample, this clone turned up a few times. The CDR3: CASSNFLRAKYEQYF. DNA for the CDR3: TGTGCCAGCAGTAACTTTCTCCGGGCCAAGTACGAGCAGTACTTC. V usage is TRBV2 and J usage is TRBJ2-7; the D is unclear. Trimming took off 5 bases at V and 4 bases at J, with 18 bases between the two ends. This CDR3 comprises 15 residues. From germline, CDR1 is SNHLY and CDR2 FYNNEI.

The rearrangement uses TRBV2 and TRBJ2-7; no clear D. Germline CDR1 and CDR2: SNHLY and FYNNEI. The CDR3 has 15 residues. V shed 3 bases and J shed 0 bases, with 12 bases lying between them. The CDR3 here is CASSDFQIVSYEQYF. The CDR3 DNA reads TGTGCCAGCAGTGACTTCCAAATTGTCTCCTACGAGCAGTACTTC.

This chain joins TRBV6-5 and TRBJ2-3; 7 bases line up with TRBD2. Germline values: CDR1 MNHEY, CDR2 SVGAGI. V lost 6 bases to trimming and J lost 6 bases; unmatched junction nucleotides: 3. The CDR3 length is 12 residues. The CDR3 region has the DNA TGTGCCAGCAGAACTAGCGTTGATACGCAGTATTTT. Its protein product is CASRTSVDTQYF.

The chain uses TRBV5-6 and TRBJ1-1; weak D call: TRBD1 (5 bases). The V gene's germline CDR1 is SGHDT and CDR2 YYEEEE. This CDR3 has 15 residues. Trimming removed 4 bases from V and 5 bases from J, with 18 bases in between. The CDR3 DNA reads as TGTGCCAGCAGCGCCGCCGCGGGGGGATGGACTGAAGCTTTCTTT. Protein sequence: CASSAAAGGWTEAFF.

The chain recombines TRBV7-9 with TRBJ2-1; TRBD2 matches 10 bases. The CDR3 loop spans 16 amino acids. With 3 bases clipped from V and 7 bases from J, the junction kept 9 bases outside the gene matches. Per germline, CDR1 SEHNR and CDR2 FQNEAQ (reference sequence). The CDR3 loop is CASSFSGLALYNEQFF. The CDR3 DNA reads as TGTGCCAGCAGCTTCTCGGGACTAGCGTTATATAATGAGCAGTTCTTC.

V and J are TRBV27 and TRBJ1-2; 11 bases match TRBD1. The CDR3 consists of 15 residues. Per the germline V gene, CDR1 is MNHEY and CDR2 is SMNVEV (reference sequence). V was clipped by 6 bases and J by 5 bases; unmatched bases: 8. This chain's CDR3 is CASSPGQGVHYGYTF. The CDR3 DNA reads TGTGCCAGCAGCCCGGGACAGGGGGTCCATTATGGCTACACCTTC.

The DNA of the CDR3 is TGTGCCAGCAGCTTGGCCGCGGGGCGGCCTTCCGGGGCCAACGTCCTGACTTTC. This sequence encodes CASSLAAGRPSGANVLTF. The genes are TRBV5-4 and TRBJ2-6, with a possible D match to TRBD2 (6 bases). This CDR3 spans 18 amino acids. V was clipped by 0 bases and J by 4 bases, with 17 bases between them. CDR1 and CDR2 (germline): SGHNT, YYREEE (reference sequence).

This sequence joins TRBV5-1 and TRBJ2-1, with 14 positions matching TRBD2. Trimming at V came to 4 bases and at J to 6 bases, leaving 6 bases not matched to a gene. Germline V gene data show CDR1 as SGHRS and CDR2 as YFSETQ. The CDR3 spans 16 residues. The CDR3 DNA follows: TGCGCCAGCAGCACTGGACTAGCGGGAGGTTCCAATGAGCAGTTCTTC. Its protein is CASSTGLAGGSNEQFF.